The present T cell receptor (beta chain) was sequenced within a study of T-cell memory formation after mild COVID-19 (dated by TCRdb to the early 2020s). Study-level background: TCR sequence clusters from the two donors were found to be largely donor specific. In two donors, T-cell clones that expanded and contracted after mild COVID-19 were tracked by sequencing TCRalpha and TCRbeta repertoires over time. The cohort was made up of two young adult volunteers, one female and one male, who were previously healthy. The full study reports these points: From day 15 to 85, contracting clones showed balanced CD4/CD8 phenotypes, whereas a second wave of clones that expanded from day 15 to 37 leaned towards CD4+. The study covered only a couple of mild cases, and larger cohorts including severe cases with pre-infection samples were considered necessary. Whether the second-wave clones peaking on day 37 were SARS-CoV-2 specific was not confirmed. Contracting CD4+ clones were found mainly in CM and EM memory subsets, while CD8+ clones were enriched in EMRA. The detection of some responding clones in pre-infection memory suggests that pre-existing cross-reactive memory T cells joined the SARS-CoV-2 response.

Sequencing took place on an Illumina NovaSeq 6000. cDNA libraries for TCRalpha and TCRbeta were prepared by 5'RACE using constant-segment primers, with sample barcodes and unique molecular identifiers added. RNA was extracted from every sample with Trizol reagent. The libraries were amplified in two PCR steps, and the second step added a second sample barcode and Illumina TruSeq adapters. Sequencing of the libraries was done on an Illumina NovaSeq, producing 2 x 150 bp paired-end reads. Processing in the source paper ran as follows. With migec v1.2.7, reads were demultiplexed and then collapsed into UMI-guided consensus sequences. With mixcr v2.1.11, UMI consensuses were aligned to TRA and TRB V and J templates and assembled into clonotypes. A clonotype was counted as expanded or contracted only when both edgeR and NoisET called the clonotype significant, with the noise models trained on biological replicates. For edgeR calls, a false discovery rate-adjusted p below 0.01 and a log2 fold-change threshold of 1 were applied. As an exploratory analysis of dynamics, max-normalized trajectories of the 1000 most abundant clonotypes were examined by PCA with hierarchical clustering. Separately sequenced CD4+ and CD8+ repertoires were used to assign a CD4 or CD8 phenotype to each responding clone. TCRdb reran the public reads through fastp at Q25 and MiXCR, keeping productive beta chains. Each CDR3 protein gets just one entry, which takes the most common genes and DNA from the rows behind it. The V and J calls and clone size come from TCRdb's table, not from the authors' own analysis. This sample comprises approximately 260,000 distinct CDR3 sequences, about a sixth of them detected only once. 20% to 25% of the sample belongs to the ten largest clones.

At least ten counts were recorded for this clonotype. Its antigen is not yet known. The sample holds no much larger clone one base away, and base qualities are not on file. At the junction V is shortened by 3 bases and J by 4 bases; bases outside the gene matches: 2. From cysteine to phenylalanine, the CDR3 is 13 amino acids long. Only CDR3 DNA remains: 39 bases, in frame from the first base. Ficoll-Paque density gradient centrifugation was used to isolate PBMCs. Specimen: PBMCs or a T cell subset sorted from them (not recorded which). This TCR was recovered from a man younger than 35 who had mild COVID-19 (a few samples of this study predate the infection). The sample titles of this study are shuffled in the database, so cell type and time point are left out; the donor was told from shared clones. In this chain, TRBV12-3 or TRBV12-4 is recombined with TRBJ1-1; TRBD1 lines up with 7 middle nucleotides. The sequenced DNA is TGTGCCAGCAGTTTCGACAGGGCCACTGAAGCTTTCTTT. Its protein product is CASSFDRATEAFF.